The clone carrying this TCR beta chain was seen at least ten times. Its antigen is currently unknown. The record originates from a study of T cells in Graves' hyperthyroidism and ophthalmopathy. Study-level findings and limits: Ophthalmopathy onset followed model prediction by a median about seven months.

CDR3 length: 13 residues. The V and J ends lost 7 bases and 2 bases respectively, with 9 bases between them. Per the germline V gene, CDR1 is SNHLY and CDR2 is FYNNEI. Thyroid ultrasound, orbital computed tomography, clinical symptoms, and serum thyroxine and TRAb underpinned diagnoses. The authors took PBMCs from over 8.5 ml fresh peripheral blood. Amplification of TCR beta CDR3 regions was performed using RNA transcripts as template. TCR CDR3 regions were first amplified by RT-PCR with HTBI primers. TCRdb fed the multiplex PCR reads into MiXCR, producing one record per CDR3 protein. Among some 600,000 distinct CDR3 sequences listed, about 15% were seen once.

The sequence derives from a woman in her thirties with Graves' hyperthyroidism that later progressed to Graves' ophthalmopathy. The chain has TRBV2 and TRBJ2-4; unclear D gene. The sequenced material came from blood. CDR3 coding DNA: TGTGCCAGCATACCGGGCTCCAAAAACATTCAGTACTTC. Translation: CASIPGSKNIQYF.